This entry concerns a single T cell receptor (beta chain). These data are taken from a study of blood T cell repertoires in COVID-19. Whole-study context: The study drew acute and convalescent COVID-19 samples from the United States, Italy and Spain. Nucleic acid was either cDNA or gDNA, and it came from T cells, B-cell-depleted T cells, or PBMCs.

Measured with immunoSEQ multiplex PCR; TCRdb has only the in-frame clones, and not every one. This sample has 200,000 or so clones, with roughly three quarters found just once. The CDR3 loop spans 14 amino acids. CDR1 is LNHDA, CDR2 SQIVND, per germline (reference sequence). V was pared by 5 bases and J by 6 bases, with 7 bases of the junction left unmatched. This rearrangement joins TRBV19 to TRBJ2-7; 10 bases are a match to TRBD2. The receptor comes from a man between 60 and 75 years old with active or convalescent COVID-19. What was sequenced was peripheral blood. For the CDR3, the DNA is TGTGCCAGTAGTCCTAGCGGGAGCGGAAGCGAGCAGTACTTC. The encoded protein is CASSPSGSGSEQYF. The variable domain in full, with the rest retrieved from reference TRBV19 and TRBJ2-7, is DGGITQSPKYLFRKEGQNVTLSCEQNLNHDAMYWYRQDPGQGLRLIYYSQIVNDFQKGDIAEGYSVSREKKESFPLTVTSAQKNPTAFYLCASSPSGSGSEQYFGPGTRLTVT.